This T cell receptor beta chain was identified during a study of cytomegalovirus exposure and HLA in healthy donors. Study information: Most donors, 70% to 85% of around 400 genotyped, fell in the Caucasian-associated ancestry cluster. Study-wide results and limits: In a later analysis, across HLA loci, associated TCR counts were highest for DRB1, lowest for HLA-C.

Germline CDR1 reads MGHRA; CDR2 reads YSYEKL. The CDR3 has 18 residues. Between the trimmed V and J ends, which lost 3 bases and 0 bases, there was a span of 15 bases. The study ran its PCR with 60 Vbeta and 13 Jbeta primers. Here immunoSEQ multiplex PCR was the method, and the copy in TCRdb shows in-frame clones only, minus some. This sample carries under 200,000 clones, about 13% of them seen once, and the ten largest clones take 7.8%. As regards this clone: Its antigen is not identified.

The TCR was taken from a man aged 45 to 65 in good health and CMV-seropositive. The chain uses TRBV4-1 and TRBJ1-6; D not certain. Sequenced input: PBMCs. CDR3 amino acids: CASSHGRLGSSYNSPLHF. CDR3 sequence (DNA): TGCGCCAGCAGCCATGGCCGGCTTGGGAGCTCCTATAATTCACCCCTCCACTTT.